This TCR beta chain was obtained from a study of blood T cells in healthy people across ages. Study-wide results and limits: PBMC samples, being unsorted, prevented any conclusive comparison of naive and antigen-experienced cells.

A J-beta primer mix and a sample-barcoded 5' primer were used in a second PCR of about 6 to 12 cycles. TCRdb ran MiXCR on the 5' RACE reads and lists one entry per CDR3 protein. This sample has about 830,000 distinct CDR3 sequences, with approximately 59% found just once. Notes on this clonotype: Its antigen remains unidentified.

CDR3 length: 17 residues. Per germline, CDR1 SGHKS and CDR2 YYEKEE (reference sequence). V dropped 0 bases and J dropped 5; count of bases not matched to a gene: 7. The chain uses TRBV5-5 and TRBJ2-3, with 12 bases fitting TRBD2. Material: blood. The clonotype originates from a man aged 30 to 39 in good health. CDR3 in amino acids: CASSLALLAGGQDTQYF. CDR3 nucleotide sequence: TGTGCCAGCAGCTTGGCCCTTCTAGCGGGGGGGCAAGATACGCAGTATTTT.